This TCR beta chain stems from a study of molecular identifiers for immune sequencing clone quantification. Background on the study: The replicate experiment used RNA from roughly 21,000 or 96,000 naive CD8 cells. This RNA was split into five aliquots, and four of them were sequenced.

The sample holds a few counts of this clonotype. The germline V gene has CDR1 SGDLS and CDR2 YYNGEE. The CDR3 has 15 amino acids. Unmatched junction bases numbered 6, after V lost 3 bases and J lost 5 bases. TCRdb ran MiXCR on the PCR reads and lists one entry per CDR3 protein. The profile shows hundreds of thousands of distinct CDR3 sequences, approximately 24% of them singletons. Sequencing input: naive CD8+ T cells from blood, with Jurkat cell RNA spiked in. Subset defined: FACS-sorted CD8+CD4-CCR7+CD45RA+ naive T cells. This sequence joins TRBV9 and TRBJ2-1, with TRBD2 identical over 9 bases. The clonotype comes from a human donor in good health. Some libraries in this study had Jurkat cell RNA spiked in. DNA for the CDR3: TGTGCCAGCAGCGCAACTAGCGGGTTTAACAATGAGCAGTTCTTC. It translates to CASSATSGFNNEQFF.